This paragraph reports one TCR beta chain. Its matching antigen is unknown. The data derive from a study of shared clonotypes between healthy human individuals. The protocol was immunoSEQ multiplex PCR, while the TCRdb copy is restricted to in-frame clones and leaves out a portion. Of approximately 740,000 clones listed, about 91% are singletons. Broader study findings: Naive subsets, compared against memory subsets, generally had larger estimated richness values. Among non-shared clonotypes, generation probabilities were lower than among those shared by all four donors. Around 5% of naive CD4 clonotypes were common to several donors.

Trimming left V 0 bases short and J 7 bases short, with 12 bases between. The CDR3 contains 15 residues. Germline V gives CDR1 LGHNA, CDR2 YNFKEQ. The naive CD8 fraction comprised CD45RO-negative cells positively selected for CCR7 and excluded terminally differentiated effector memory CD45RA+ cells. All the donors were Caucasian adults who lived in Nashville, Tennessee. The sample comprised naive CD8+ T cells sorted from blood. The rearrangement links TRBV4-2 to TRBJ2-2; D unclear. This TCR came from a man in his thirties or forties in good health. The CDR3 here is CASSQDRFESGELFF. The CDR3 DNA reads TGTGCCAGCAGCCAAGATAGATTCGAGAGCGGGGAGCTGTTTTTT.